One and the same sample provided the 18 T cell receptor beta chains below, sequenced in a study of beta chain features in type 1 diabetes. Notes on the study in general: The study found moderately but significantly shorter TCRB CDR3s in all four CD4+ subsets of Type 1 diabetes patients.

Sequencing targeted expressed TCRB transcripts, as all isolated RNA had been reverse transcribed. Sequencing was performed with immunoSEQ multiplex PCR; in TCRdb, only in-frame clones are kept and a portion is missing. Among hundreds of thousands of clones listed, over 12% were seen once. No antigen has been assigned to these receptors. Material for sequencing was naive CD4+ T cells from blood. These receptors originate from a man aged 18 to 30 with type 1 diabetes.

The chain is built from TRBV5-1 and TRBJ1-2; D uncertain. Trimming took 0 bases from V and 4 from J, leaving 10 bases between them. From germline, CDR1 is SGHRS and CDR2 YFSETQ. CDR3 length equals 14 residues. CDR3 nucleotide sequence: TGCGCCAGCAGCTTGGGTTCGGGCGCCTATGGCTACACCTTC. Translated, it gives CASSLGSGAYGYTF.

A few counts support this clone. V is TRBV9 and J is TRBJ2-5; TRBD1 agrees at 11 bases. V was clipped by 3 bases and J by 2 bases; unmatched bases: 3. Per the germline V gene, CDR1 is SGDLS and CDR2 is YYNGEE. The CDR3 length is 15 residues. CDR3 DNA sequence: TGTGCCAGCAGCGCGGGACAGGGGGTACAAGAGACCCAGTACTTC. It codes for CASSAGQGVQETQYF.

This clone has more than one count but fewer than ten. The genes are TRBV27 and TRBJ2-7; a possible D gene is TRBD1 (5 bases). Trimming left V 0 bases short and J 2 bases short, with 8 bases between. This CDR3 spans 14 amino acids. CDR1 is MNHEY, CDR2 SMNVEV, per germline (reference sequence). The CDR3 here is CASSLSTVAYEQYF. DNA for the CDR3: TGTGCCAGCAGTTTATCGACAGTGGCCTACGAGCAGTACTTC.

There are a few counts of this clone. J is TRBJ2-5 and V is TRBV29-1; TRBD2 is a possible D gene (6 bases). V gave up 4 bases and J gave up 5 bases, with 17 bases separating them. Germline V gene data show CDR1 as SQVTM and CDR2 as ANQGSEA. The CDR3 totals 14 residues. The CDR3, as DNA: TGCAGCGTTGGCGGGGCCCCCACGGCGGAGACCCAGTACTTC. Protein: CSVGGAPTAETQYF.

This clone was counted only a few times. J is TRBJ2-2 and V is TRBV29-1; no definite D call. The CDR3 sequence is 16 residues long. V was trimmed by 8 bases and J by 8 bases, leaving 27 bases between them. Germline lookup yields CDR1 SQVTM and CDR2 ANQGSEA. CDR3 sequence: CSRTPPRPLGVGELFF. The CDR3, as DNA: TGCAGCCGAACGCCCCCCCGCCCCCTTGGTGTAGGGGAGCTGTTTTTT.

This clone was observed a handful of times. The junction and the germline gene differ at one end; a read error may be behind it. The J gene is TRBJ2-5, the V gene TRBV7-7, with D possibly TRBD1 on 6 matching bases. Germline V gene lookup returns CDR1 SSHAT and CDR2 FNYEAQ (reference sequence). The CDR3 sequence is 13 residues long. CDR3 amino acids: CASSLVRGETQYF. The CDR3, as DNA: TGTGCTAGCAGCTTAGTCAGGGGAGAGACCCAGTACTTC.

This clone was seen a few times. The J gene is TRBJ2-1, the V gene TRBV9, with unresolved D. Trimming took off 2 bases at V and 7 bases at J, with 16 bases between the two ends. The CDR3 runs 15 residues. CDR1 and CDR2 (germline): SGDLS, YYNGEE. The DNA of the CDR3 is TGTGCCAGCAGCGTTCGGCGTTTCAATGAGAATGAGCAGTTCTTC. Translating it yields CASSVRRFNENEQFF.

This clone was detected only a few times. The J gene is TRBJ2-3, the V gene TRBV27; 7 bases map to TRBD1. CDR3 length: 14 residues. Trimming removed 3 bases from V and 4 bases from J; junction bases left unmatched: 4. Per germline, CDR1 MNHEY and CDR2 SMNVEV (reference sequence). The CDR3 here is CASSLEQGADTQYF. CDR3 bases: TGTGCCAGCAGTTTGGAGCAGGGGGCAGATACGCAGTATTTT.

The chain carries TRBV6-6 and TRBJ1-5, with D possibly being TRBD1 (6 bases). V was shortened by 6 bases and J by 0 bases, with 9 bases between the two germline ends. Germline V gene lookup returns CDR1 MNHNY and CDR2 SVGAGI (reference sequence). CDR3 size: 14 residues. CDR3 protein: CASRPTGSNQPQHF. The CDR3 nucleotides are TGTGCCAGCAGGCCGACAGGTAGCAATCAGCCCCAGCATTTT.

This clone occurred a few times. The chain recombines TRBV7-9 with TRBJ2-3; 8 bases align to TRBD2. Germline trimming cut 5 bases from V and 7 bases from J; bases unmatched to any gene: 14. CDR1 and CDR2 (germline): SEHNR, FQNEAQ (reference sequence). The CDR3 runs 16 residues. The DNA of the CDR3 is TGTGCCAGCAGCCCGAGGACTAGCTCCGCCGCTAATACGCAGTATTTT. Its translation is CASSPRTSSAANTQYF.

This clone turned up a few times. The chain joins TRBV18 to TRBJ2-2; possibly TRBD1 for D (5 bases). V lost 0 bases, J lost 5 bases, and 7 bases lay in between. CDR3 length: 14 amino acids. Germline assignment: CDR1 KGHSH and CDR2 LQKENI. The CDR3, as DNA: TGTGCCAGCTCACCACCATCAGGGACCGGGGAGCTGTTTTTT. Translating it yields CASSPPSGTGELFF.

This sequence joins TRBV14 and TRBJ2-1, with D uncertain. The CDR3 sequence is 14 residues long. Trimming took 1 base from V and 6 from J, leaving 10 bases between them. Germline CDR1 is SGHDN and CDR2 is FVKESK. CDR3 region: CASSQVATRNEQFF. The CDR3 DNA reads as TGTGCCAGCAGCCAAGTAGCAACGCGCAATGAGCAGTTCTTC.

In the case of this clone: One base away lies a much larger clone, so this may be a sequencing read error. The sample carries other DNA sequences with the same CDR3. The J gene is TRBJ2-3, the V gene TRBV11-3; D is uncertain. V lost 1 base, J lost 5 bases, and 4 bases lay in between. From germline, CDR1 is SGHNT and CDR2 YENEEA. CDR3 length: 12 residues. The CDR3 nucleotides read TGTGCCAGCAGCTTAGGGGAAGATACGCAGTATTTT. As protein: CASSLGEDTQYF.

This chain connects TRBV30 to TRBJ1-2; 12 bases are a match to TRBD1. V shed 3 bases, J shed 5 bases, and the junction held 4 bases outside the gene matches. The CDR3 consists of 14 residues. CDR1 and CDR2 from the germline V gene are GTSNPN and SVGIG (reference sequence). CDR3 sequence (DNA): TGTGCCTGGAGGGGGACAGGGGGCGCGTATGGCTACACCTTC. This encodes CAWRGTGGAYGYTF.

This clone was observed a handful of times. J is TRBJ2-2 and V is TRBV7-6; D call uncertain. V was pared by 7 bases and J by 7 bases, with 10 bases between. Germline V gene sequence: CDR1 SGHVS, CDR2 FNYEAQ. The CDR3 is 12 amino acids. In DNA, the CDR3 is TGTGCCAGCACGCTGGTTGTCGGGGAGCTGTTTTTT. Translated: CASTLVVGELFF.

As DNA, the CDR3 is TGTGCCTGTACCCTGAGAAGACAGAGCTCTGGAAACACCATATATTTT. Protein product: CACTLRRQSSGNTIYF. The V and J genes are TRBV30 and TRBJ1-3; weak D call: TRBD1 (5 bases). The CDR3 length is 16 residues. Trimming left V 6 bases short and J 0 bases short, with 18 bases between. CDR1 is GTSNPN and CDR2 is SVGIG in the germline V gene (reference sequence).

This chain joins TRBV4-2 and TRBJ2-7, with TRBD2 identical over 11 bases. This CDR3 comprises 18 residues. CDR1 is LGHNA and CDR2 is YNFKEQ in the germline V gene. The J segment lost 0 bases and the V segment lost 2 bases, leaving 9 bases of the junction unmatched. The CDR3 protein is CASSQTRASGRPSYEQYF. DNA for the CDR3: TGTGCCAGCAGCCAAACCCGGGCTAGCGGGAGGCCCTCCTACGAGCAGTACTTC.

This clone was counted only a few times. This sequence joins TRBV27 and TRBJ2-7, with 10 bases matching TRBD2. The CDR3 is made up of 16 amino acids. With V trimmed by 2 bases and J by 1 base, 5 bases remained unmatched. Germline CDR1 reads MNHEY; CDR2 reads SMNVEV (reference sequence). As DNA, the CDR3 is TGTGCCAGCAGTTTAAGGGGGACTAGCGCTTCCTACGAGCAGTACTTC. Translated, it gives CASSLRGTSASYEQYF.